This T cell receptor (beta chain) was captured by sequencing in a study of technical replicates of blood from several donors. The CDR3 has 14 amino acids. The V end lost 1 base, the J end lost 5 bases, and 8 bases lay between the germline ends. Germline V gene sequence: CDR1 LNHDA, CDR2 SQIVND (reference sequence). Profiled with immunoSEQ multiplex PCR; TCRdb holds only in-frame clones, not every one. Found here are 98,000 or so clones, nearly 97% of them singletons; the top ten hold 0.2% to 0.25%. This clone was recorded only once. This receptor was taken from a human donor in good health. The rearrangement joins TRBV19 to TRBJ1-4, with D tentatively TRBD1 (5 bases). Sequenced sample: T cells isolated from PBMCs. The CDR3 reads CASSIGPGNEKLFF. CDR3 nucleotide sequence: TGTGCCAGTAGTATAGGGCCAGGGAATGAAAAACTGTTTTTT.